The rows below give T cell receptor beta chains drawn from one sample of a study of T cell changes during pregnancy in multiple sclerosis. Sequenced by immunoSEQ multiplex PCR; TCRdb stores in-frame clones only, minus some. The top ten hold around 0.84% of the sample, which has over 70,000 clones, around 94% seen once. This specimen consisted of peripheral blood, obtained in the third trimester of pregnancy. The receptors shown here come from a female donor with multiple sclerosis, enrolled in a pregnancy study. Each CDR3 is given with its conserved first and last residue. The order of the fields is CDR3 length, clone size, D gene, J gene, V gene, CDR3 protein, CDR3 DNA. The D gene is left open where the match is weak. Expanded clones are given a class, and other clones once, few, many or no size at all.

>16|.|TRBD1|TRBJ2-5|TRBV11-2
CASSLNRGDPQETQYF
TGTGCCAGCAGCTTAAACAGGGGAGACCCCCAAGAGACCCAGTACTTC
>18|.|.|TRBJ2-7|TRBV23-1
CASSQSYSRGMEWDEQYF
TGCGCCAGCAGTCAATCCTACTCACGAGGGATGGAGTGGGACGAGCAGTACTTC
>15|.|.|TRBJ2-7|TRBV11-2
CASSLGTGGYYEQYF
TGTGCCAGCAGCTTAGGGACTGGGGGGTACTACGAGCAGTACTTC
>14|.|.|TRBJ2-1|TRBV5-1
CASSLVSGPNEQFF
TGCGCCAGCAGCTTGGTTAGCGGTCCTAATGAGCAGTTCTTC
>12|.|TRBD1|TRBJ1-2|TRBV29-1
CSVGQGAEDYTF
TGCAGCGTGGGACAGGGGGCTGAAGACTACACCTTC
>14|.|TRBD1|TRBJ2-7|TRBV27
CASTPWTGSNEQYF
TGTGCCAGCACCCCCTGGACAGGGAGCAACGAGCAGTACTTC
>15|.|.|TRBJ2-1|TRBV5-1
CASSAEYPEYNEQFF
TGCGCCAGCAGCGCGGAATATCCAGAGTACAATGAGCAGTTCTTC
>19|.|TRBD1|TRBJ1-4|TRBV7-9
CASSYGQGFPIGPNEKLFF
TGTGCCAGCAGCTACGGACAGGGGTTCCCCATAGGACCTAATGAAAAACTGTTTTTT
>16|.|.|TRBJ1-4|TRBV28
CASSLGLRGDNEKLFF
TGTGCCAGCAGTTTGGGTCTCAGGGGTGATAATGAAAAACTGTTTTTT
>16|.|TRBD1|TRBJ1-5|TRBV18
CASSPGQGKMNQPQHF
TGTGCCAGCTCTCCCGGACAGGGAAAAATGAATCAGCCCCAGCATTTT
>16|.|TRBD2|TRBJ2-5|TRBV4-3
CASSPGWGLAEETQYF
TGCGCCAGCAGCCCAGGCTGGGGACTAGCGGAAGAGACCCAGTACTTC
>13|.|.|TRBJ1-4|TRBV30
CAWNRGMAEKLFF
TGTGCCTGGAATAGGGGGATGGCTGAAAAACTGTTTTTT
>14|.|.|TRBJ2-7|TRBV2
CASSATGGYYEQYF
TGTGCCAGCAGTGCAACAGGTGGTTACTACGAGCAGTACTTC
>15|once|.|TRBJ1-2|TRBV7-7
CASSPYTQGSYGYTF
TGTGCCAGCAGCCCCTATACACAGGGCTCCTATGGCTACACCTTC
>17|.|.|TRBJ2-2|TRBV4-1
CASSHSLTAGNTGELFF
TGCGCCAGCAGCCACTCCCTAACCGCGGGGAACACCGGGGAGCTGTTTTTT
>17|.|.|TRBJ1-3|TRBV30
CASTHSVGGFSGNTIYF
TGTGCCTCCACCCATTCGGTTGGGGGCTTCTCTGGAAACACCATATATTTT
>14|.|TRBD1|TRBJ2-2|TRBV7-9
CASSFYRGAGELFF
TGTGCCAGCAGCTTTTACAGGGGTGCCGGGGAGCTGTTTTTT
>11|.|.|TRBJ2-1|TRBV10-2
CASGLSNEQFF
TGCGCCAGCGGACTTTCCAATGAGCAGTTCTTC
>13|.|TRBD2|TRBJ2-2|TRBV27
CASSFSGSGELFF
TGTGCCAGCAGTTTTAGCGGGAGTGGGGAGCTGTTTTTT
>14|.|TRBD1|TRBJ1-4|TRBV9
CASSVGDRDEKLFF
TGTGCCAGCAGCGTAGGGGACAGGGATGAAAAACTGTTTTTT
>15|.|TRBD2|TRBJ2-3|TRBV2
CASMAAGASTDTQYF
TGTGCCAGCATGGCGGCGGGAGCGAGCACAGATACGCAGTATTTT
>15|.|TRBD2|TRBJ2-7|TRBV18
CASSISGVINYEQYF
TGTGCCAGCTCAATAAGCGGGGTCATCAACTACGAGCAGTACTTC
>15|.|TRBD1|TRBJ1-2|TRBV6-1
CASSVQRTGVRGYTF
TGTGCCAGCAGTGTTCAAAGGACAGGAGTGAGGGGCTACACCTTC
>14|.|.|TRBJ1-1|TRBV19
CASSIWGQNTEAFF
TGTGCCAGTAGTATATGGGGCCAGAACACTGAAGCTTTCTTT
>15|.|TRBD2|TRBJ2-5|TRBV2
CASPSDRGGRETQYF
TGTGCCAGCCCCTCAGACCGGGGGGGGAGAGAGACCCAGTACTTC
>16|.|.|TRBJ1-3|TRBV5-6
CASSLNRGTSGNTIYF
TGTGCCAGCAGCTTGAATCGGGGAACCTCTGGAAACACCATATATTTT
>15|.|TRBD1|TRBJ2-7|TRBV7-8
CASSSRGQETYEQYF
TGTGCCAGCAGCTCGAGGGGGCAGGAGACCTACGAGCAGTACTTC
>14|.|TRBD2|TRBJ2-1|TRBV7-6
CASSSGLAANEQFF
TGTGCCAGCAGCTCAGGACTAGCGGCCAATGAGCAGTTCTTC
>14|once|TRBD1|TRBJ2-7|TRBV14
CASSLRQGAREQYF
TGTGCCAGCAGCCTTCGACAGGGGGCGAGAGAGCAGTACTTC
>13|.|.|TRBJ2-7|TRBV28
CATRRATAYEQYF
TGTGCCACCCGCCGAGCCACAGCCTACGAGCAGTACTTC
>12|few|.|TRBJ1-1|TRBV10-3
CAIREQGTEAFF
TGTGCCATCAGGGAACAGGGAACTGAAGCTTTCTTT
>14|.|TRBD1|TRBJ2-7|TRBV27
CASSPWTGMDEQYF
TGTGCCAGCAGTCCTTGGACAGGGATGGACGAGCAGTACTTC
>14|.|.|TRBJ1-2|TRBV19
CASSESRLNYGYTF
TGTGCCAGTAGTGAATCTCGACTGAACTATGGCTACACCTTC
>14|.|.|TRBJ1-3|TRBV11-1
CASSYLPSGNTIYF
TGTGCCAGCAGCTATCTACCTTCTGGAAACACCATATATTTT
>16|.|.|TRBJ1-1|TRBV19
CASSISMIYLEAEAFF
TGTGCCAGTAGTATCTCGATGATATATTTGGAGGCTGAAGCTTTCTTT
>13|.|TRBD1|TRBJ2-7|TRBV29-1
CSVGITGVGEQYF
TGCAGCGTTGGAATAACAGGGGTTGGAGAGCAGTACTTC
>16|.|TRBD1|TRBJ2-5|TRBV25-1
CANSDTYRDRQETQYF
TGTGCCAACAGTGATACGTACCGGGACAGACAAGAGACCCAGTACTTC
>23|.|.|TRBJ2-6|TRBV5-1
CASSLARTTSPERPYSGANVLTF
TGCGCCAGCAGCTTGGCCAGGACGACTAGTCCAGAGCGACCATACTCTGGGGCCAACGTCCTGACTTTC
>13|.|.|TRBJ2-5|TRBV27
CASSFRRQETQYF
TGTGCCAGCAGTTTTCGCAGGCAAGAGACCCAGTACTTC
>14|.|.|TRBJ2-4|TRBV9
CASSVGGETPIQYF
TGTGCCAGCAGCGTAGGGGGAGAGACCCCCATTCAGTACTTC
>17|.|TRBD2|TRBJ2-7|TRBV12-5
CASGLVLAQRESNEQYF
TGTGCTAGTGGTTTGGTACTTGCCCAGCGGGAGTCTAACGAGCAGTACTTC
>14|.|TRBD2|TRBJ2-1|TRBV29-1
CSVEGLATYNEQFF
TGCAGCGTGGAGGGACTAGCGACCTACAATGAGCAGTTCTTC
>14|once|.|TRBJ1-5|TRBV25-1
CASSGWTENQPQHF
TGTGCCAGCAGTGGATGGACAGAAAATCAGCCCCAGCATTTT
>15|.|.|TRBJ2-5|TRBV5-1
CASSRKPGTQETQYF
TGCGCCAGCAGCCGCAAACCAGGAACACAAGAGACCCAGTACTTC
>13|.|.|TRBJ2-7|TRBV28
CASSLEGTFEQYF
TGTGCCAGCAGTCTAGAAGGGACTTTCGAGCAGTACTTC
>15|.|TRBD1|TRBJ1-2|TRBV7-9
CASSTPGQGLYGYTF
TGTGCCAGCAGCACCCCGGGACAGGGATTATATGGCTACACCTTC
>15|.|.|TRBJ2-7|TRBV5-5
CASSFLTGWVYEQYF
TGTGCCAGCAGCTTTCTTACAGGGTGGGTCTACGAGCAGTACTTC
>13|.|.|TRBJ1-1|TRBV5-1
CASKTGILTEAFF
TGCGCCAGCAAGACAGGAATCCTGACTGAAGCTTTCTTT
>15|.|TRBD1|TRBJ1-5|TRBV19
CASSYGQGANQPQHF
TGTGCCAGTAGTTACGGACAGGGCGCAAATCAGCCCCAGCATTTT
>15|.|TRBD2|TRBJ2-1|TRBV10-2
CASSMTSGRYNEQFF
TGCGCCAGCAGTATGACTAGCGGGAGGTACAATGAGCAGTTCTTC
>14|.|.|TRBJ1-3|TRBV5-4
CASRPQGSGNTIYF
TGTGCCAGCAGGCCTCAGGGGTCCGGAAACACCATATATTTT
>14|.|.|TRBJ2-7|TRBV5-1
CASSPGQGSYEQYF
TGCGCCAGCAGCCCGGGGCAGGGGTCCTACGAGCAGTACTTC
>18|.|.|TRBJ1-5|TRBV12-2
CASRSPVWGRGRNQPQHF
TGTGCAAGTCGCTCCCCAGTTTGGGGCAGGGGGCGAAATCAGCCCCAGCATTTT
>14|.|.|TRBJ1-1|TRBV6-4
CASSEQGDGTEAFF
TGTGCCAGCAGCGAACAGGGAGACGGGACTGAAGCTTTCTTT
>14|.|.|TRBJ2-3|TRBV7-6
CASSLGQITDTQYF
TGTGCCAGCAGCTTAGGACAGATCACAGATACGCAGTATTTT
>14|.|.|TRBJ1-1|TRBV5-1
CASSLDVRNTEAFF
TGCGCCAGCAGCCTGGATGTCCGGAACACTGAAGCTTTCTTT
>10|.|.|TRBJ2-7|TRBV19
CASRSYEQYF
TGTGCCAGTAGGAGCTACGAGCAGTACTTC
>15|.|TRBD1|TRBJ1-5|TRBV28
CASSLGTGRDQPQHF
TGTGCCAGCAGTTTAGGGACAGGGAGAGATCAGCCCCAGCATTTT